The 13 T cell receptor beta chains below all came from one sample that was sequenced in a study of T cells expressing NK-cell markers. No DNA is given; TCRdb re-called the 5' RACE reads and lists each CDR3 protein once. Its clone listing holds hundreds of thousands of distinct CDR3 sequences. The sample taken for sequencing was blood T cells: a sorted CD56 or NKG2C T cell subset, CD4+ or CD8+ T cells, or bulk PBMC T cells (not recorded which). The receptor set was obtained from a man between 18 and 35 years old in good health.

The V gene is TRBV5-5, the J gene TRBJ2-1; TCRdb's D gene call, TRBD1, goes unchecked for lack of DNA. The CDR3 covers 15 residues. Germline V gene data show CDR1 as SGHKS and CDR2 as YYEKEE (reference sequence). CDR3 residues: CASRGSGQVYNEQFF.

The gene calls are TRBV6-1 and TRBJ2-2; no DNA is available, so the TRBD2 call from TCRdb remains unchecked. CDR3 length: 15 residues. CDR1 is MNHNS, CDR2 SASEGT, per germline. The CDR3 here is CASRQDSLGPGELFF.

V gene TRBV5-6 combines with J gene TRBJ1-1. The germline V gene encodes CDR1 SGHDT and CDR2 YYEEEE. The CDR3 length is 13 residues. The CDR3 sequence is CASSLAREVEAFF.

The chain links TRBV4-3 to TRBJ2-7; TCRdb reports TRBD1, a call that lacks DNA to check it against. Germline loops: CDR1 LGHNA, CDR2 YSLEER. This CDR3 region has 20 residues. The CDR3 region is CASSQARTGGNTPNTYEQYF.

The chain employs TRBV9 and TRBJ2-7; TCRdb designates TRBD2, a call that cannot be tested without DNA. The germline CDR1 and CDR2 sequences are SGDLS and YYNGEE. The CDR3 is 16 residues long. The CDR3 region is CASSVAVASGRLEQYF.

The gene calls are TRBV20-1 and TRBJ2-1; TCRdb's assignment of TRBD2 cannot be checked, as there is no DNA. The length of the CDR3 is 15 residues. The germline V gene has CDR1 DFQATT and CDR2 SNEGSKA (reference sequence). The CDR3 spells CSALSGRAGRDEQFF.

This chain connects TRBV12-3 or TRBV12-4 to TRBJ2-3; the D call of TRBD2 rests on TCRdb alone, since no DNA is present to check it. CDR3 length: 16 residues. Here the CDR3 reads CASSLAGGPSEDTQYF.

V gene TRBV7-9 combines with J gene TRBJ1-2; absent DNA, TCRdb's TRBD1 call cannot be checked. Germline assignment: CDR1 SEHNR and CDR2 FQNEAQ (reference sequence). This CDR3 is built from 14 residues. CDR3 sequence reads: CASSLELGADGYTF.

V usage is TRBV7-6 and J usage is TRBJ2-5; TCRdb returns TRBD1, unconfirmable since there is no DNA. The CDR3 loop spans 15 amino acids. Germline CDR1 reads SGHVS; CDR2 reads FNYEAQ. Here the CDR3 reads CASSLEDRIGETQYF.

The chain employs TRBV4-3 and TRBJ2-1; the TCRdb call, TRBD1, lacks DNA for checking. This CDR3 spans 15 amino acids. Germline CDR1 reads LGHNA; CDR2 reads YSLEER. CDR3 protein: CASSQGQGAVREQFF.

The chain has TRBV7-9 and TRBJ1-2. Per the germline V gene, CDR1 is SEHNR and CDR2 is FQNEAQ (reference sequence). The CDR3 length is 13 residues. The CDR3 loop reads CASSRVGTEGYTF.

V is TRBV28 and J is TRBJ2-2; TCRdb returns TRBD2, unconfirmable since there is no DNA. Per germline, CDR1 MDHEN and CDR2 SYDVKM. The CDR3 is 18 amino acids. This chain's CDR3 is CASSFLGSGSFYTGELFF.

This chain uses TRBV20-1 with TRBJ1-5; TCRdb calls TRBD1, which cannot be checked without DNA. CDR1 is DFQATT, CDR2 SNEGSKA, per germline (reference sequence). The CDR3 runs to 15 residues. This chain's CDR3 is CSARTGPVYNQPQHF.